The 6 T cell receptor beta chains reported below all come from one sample, sequenced in a study of blood T cell repertoires in COVID-19. Assay used: immunoSEQ multiplex PCR; TCRdb lists only in-frame clones, some missing. The data contain 150,000 to 200,000 clones, around 76% of them singletons. The sample was PBMCs or T cells enriched from blood (not recorded which). The origin of the receptors is a woman aged 50 to 60 with acute COVID-19.

The table lists this clone with a few counts. This chain links TRBV7-2 with TRBJ1-5; D gene uncertain. This CDR3 has 12 residues. The V and J ends lost 4 bases and 3 bases respectively, with 4 bases between them. Germline lookup yields CDR1 SGHTA and CDR2 FQGNSA. The CDR3 loop is CASSYYNQPQHF. DNA for the CDR3: TGTGCCAGCAGCTACTACAATCAGCCCCAGCATTTT.

The chain is built from TRBV18 and TRBJ1-2; D unclear. Trimming took off 5 bases at V and 7 bases at J, with 20 bases between the two ends. CDR1 KGHSH and CDR2 LQKENI come from the germline V gene. The CDR3 covers 15 residues. For the CDR3, the DNA is TGTGCCAGCTCAACCGGGAACCCATCCCGGGGTGGCTACACCTTC. The encoded protein is CASSTGNPSRGGYTF.

This chain links TRBV5-1 with TRBJ1-1; tentatively, D is TRBD1 (5 bases). Germline lookup yields CDR1 SGHRS and CDR2 YFSETQ. V was clipped by 4 bases and J by 0 bases, with 10 bases between them. The CDR3 covers 14 residues. The CDR3 region is CASSTGALNTEAFF. In nucleotides, the CDR3 is TGCGCCAGCAGCACAGGAGCTTTGAACACTGAAGCTTTCTTT.

This clone has only a few counts. V is TRBV28 and J is TRBJ2-1, with D unclear. Germline V gene lookup returns CDR1 MDHEN and CDR2 SYDVKM. CDR3 length equals 15 residues. Trimming shortened V by 8 bases and J by 6 bases, and 20 bases separated the two germline ends. The CDR3 here is CASAKTSPNINEQFF. CDR3 nucleotides: TGTGCCAGCGCAAAGACATCCCCCAATATCAATGAGCAGTTCTTC.

The rearrangement joins TRBV30 to TRBJ1-2; D uncertain. The CDR3 is 14 amino acids. Trimming stripped 3 bases from V and 5 bases from J, with 16 bases between. Germline V gives CDR1 GTSNPN, CDR2 SVGIG (reference sequence). The CDR3 reads CAWSRLSELYGYTF. The DNA for the CDR3 is TGTGCCTGGAGCAGACTGTCGGAACTTTATGGCTACACCTTC.

The chain uses TRBV27 and TRBJ2-1, with TRBD2 identical over 8 bases. With V trimmed by 5 bases and J by 7 bases, 1 base remained unmatched. Germline CDR1 MNHEY, CDR2 SMNVEV (reference sequence). The CDR3 has 12 residues. CDR3 nucleotide sequence: TGTGCCAGCAGTCGGGGGGGGAATGAGCAGTTCTTC. It specifies CASSRGGNEQFF.